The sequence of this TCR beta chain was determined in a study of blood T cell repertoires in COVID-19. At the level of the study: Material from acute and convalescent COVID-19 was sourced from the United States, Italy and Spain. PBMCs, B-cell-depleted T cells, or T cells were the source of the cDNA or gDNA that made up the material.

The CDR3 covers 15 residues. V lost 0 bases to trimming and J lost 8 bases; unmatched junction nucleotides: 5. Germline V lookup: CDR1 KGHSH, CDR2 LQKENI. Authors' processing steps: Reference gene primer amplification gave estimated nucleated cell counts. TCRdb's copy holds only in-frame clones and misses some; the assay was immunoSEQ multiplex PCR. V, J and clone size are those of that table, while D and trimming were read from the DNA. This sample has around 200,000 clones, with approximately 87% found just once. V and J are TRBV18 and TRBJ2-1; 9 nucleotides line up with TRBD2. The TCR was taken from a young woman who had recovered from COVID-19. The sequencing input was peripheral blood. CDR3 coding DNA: TGTGCCAGCTCACCACCCGCTAGCGGGGAATATGAGCAGTTCTTC. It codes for CASSPPASGEYEQFF.